A selection of T cell receptor beta chains follows, all from one sample in a study of T-cell memory formation after mild COVID-19. TCRdb recomputed calls from the 5' RACE reads with MiXCR, one row per CDR3 protein. Of 150,000 to 200,000 distinct CDR3 sequences listed, about 14% are singletons. Specimen: PBMCs or a T cell subset sorted from them (not recorded which). The receptors come from an adult woman who had mild COVID-19 (a few samples of this study predate the infection). Cell type and time point are not known. CDR3s include the opening cysteine and the closing phenylalanine or tryptophan. Fields, in order: J gene, clone size, V gene, D gene, CDR3 DNA, CDR3 protein. A D gene is named only where the DNA matches it firmly. A row's size may be missing; if present it is once, few, many or a size class.

TRBJ1-1 | few | TRBV5-1 | . | TGCGCCAGCAGCTTGGCCACTGGGGGCGGAAACACTGAAGCTTTCTTT | CASSLATGGGNTEAFF
TRBJ2-1 | . | TRBV7-2 | . | TGTGCCAGCAGCTGCAATGAGCAGTTCTTC | CASSCNEQFF
TRBJ1-1 | . | TRBV4-1 | . | TGCGCCAGCAGCCAATTGGGGCAGTCCCACGACGGTGAAGCTTTCTTT | CASSQLGQSHDGEAFF
TRBJ2-7 | . | TRBV12-3/TRBV12-4 | . | TGTGCCAGCAGTTTTTTTCTAGGCACCTCCTACGAGCAGTACTTC | CASSFFLGTSYEQYF
TRBJ2-6 | few | TRBV7-3 | . | TGTGCCAGCAGCTTAAGCGGGACAGCCTCTGGGGCCAACGTCCTGACTTTC | CASSLSGTASGANVLTF
TRBJ2-2 | . | TRBV12-3/TRBV12-4 | TRBD2 | TGTGCCAGCAGCGCCACGGGACTAGCGGGCATCACCGGGGAGCTGTTTTTT | CASSATGLAGITGELFF
TRBJ2-2 | . | TRBV4-3 | . | TGCGCCAGCAGCCAAGTAAACGGGGAGCTGTTTTTT | CASSQVNGELFF
TRBJ1-3 | few | TRBV27 | . | TGTGCCAGCAAGCACAGGGACAACTCTGGAAACACCATATATTTT | CASKHRDNSGNTIYF
TRBJ2-3 | few | TRBV11-2 | . | TGTGCCAGCAGCTTAGCGACAGCTAGCACAGATACGCAGTATTTT | CASSLATASTDTQYF
TRBJ1-2 | . | TRBV27 | . | TGTGCCAGCAGTCCCGACAGTCCGGCTAACTATGGCTACACCTTC | CASSPDSPANYGYTF
TRBJ2-5 | few | TRBV24-1 | . | TGTGCCACCAGTCGGGGCAGGCAAGAGACCCAGTACTTC | CATSRGRQETQYF
TRBJ2-1 | . | TRBV5-1 | TRBD1 | TGCGCCAGCAGCTTGGTAGGGGGCGACTACAATGAGCAGTTCTTC | CASSLVGGDYNEQFF
TRBJ2-7 | . | TRBV12-3/TRBV12-4 | . | TGTGCCAGCAGCCATGACAGACTACTGGAGCAGTACTTC | CASSHDRLLEQYF
TRBJ2-1 | few | TRBV12-3/TRBV12-4 | TRBD2 | TGTGCCAGCAGTTTAAGGACTAGCGGGGTATTAAACAATGAGCAGTTCTTC | CASSLRTSGVLNNEQFF
TRBJ2-1 | . | TRBV27 | . | TGTGCCAGCAGTACCCTTCCTGGGCGGCTCATCTACAATGAGCAGTTCTTC | CASSTLPGRLIYNEQFF
TRBJ2-4 | . | TRBV7-4 | . | TGTGCCAGCAGCGCCCCTAGGACCACTAGATCCAAAAACATTCAGTACTTC | CASSAPRTTRSKNIQYF
TRBJ2-7 | . | TRBV7-2 | . | TGTGCCAGCAGCTTAGCGGGATCCTACTACGAGCAGTACTTC | CASSLAGSYYEQYF
TRBJ2-6 | few | TRBV27 | . | TGTGCCAGCAGTTTAAGGGCAACCTCTGGGGCCAACGTCCTGACTTTC | CASSLRATSGANVLTF
TRBJ2-7 | . | TRBV12-3/TRBV12-4 | TRBD1 | TGTGCCAGCAGCCAGGGACAGTCCTACGAGCAGTACTTC | CASSQGQSYEQYF
TRBJ2-5 | few | TRBV7-9 | TRBD1 | TGTGCCAGCAGCTTCGGACAGGGCAACCAAGAGACCCAGTACTTC | CASSFGQGNQETQYF
TRBJ2-1 | . | TRBV4-1 | TRBD2 | TGCGCCAGCAGCCAAGATTCCCGGCTAGCGGGGGCGTCCTCCTACAATGAGCAGTTCTTC | CASSQDSRLAGASSYNEQFF
TRBJ1-4 | . | TRBV5-1 | TRBD1 | TGCGCCAGCAGCGCCACAGGGGCTGATGAAAAACTGTTTTTT | CASSATGADEKLFF
TRBJ2-7 | few | TRBV7-8 | . | TGTGCCAGCAGCTTAGCGCTCGTTCTAGATGAGAACTACGAGCAGTACTTC | CASSLALVLDENYEQYF
TRBJ2-1 | many | TRBV11-2 | TRBD1 | TGTGCCAGCAGCTTAGGGCAGGGGGCCTACAATGAGCAGTTCTTC | CASSLGQGAYNEQFF
TRBJ1-2 | few | TRBV19 | . | TGTGCCAGTAGTACCAGGGGACGCGCAGTCGACTACACCTTC | CASSTRGRAVDYTF
TRBJ2-3 | . | TRBV9 | TRBD2 | TGTGCCAGCAGCGTATCTAGCGGGAGGGCTGGGGGCACAGATACGCAGTATTTT | CASSVSSGRAGGTDTQYF
TRBJ2-7 | few | TRBV7-3 | . | TGTGCCAGCAGCTTTTCTGGTGACCACGAGCAGTACTTC | CASSFSGDHEQYF
TRBJ1-1 | few | TRBV6-1 | . | TGTGCCAGCAGTGGATGGACCCTAAGGCCTGAAGCTTTCTTT | CASSGWTLRPEAFF
TRBJ2-5 | . | TRBV29-1 | TRBD1 | TGCAGCGTTGAAGGGGGTACAAGGGGGCTGGGGGAGACCCAGTACTTC | CSVEGGTRGLGETQYF
TRBJ1-2 | . | TRBV12-3/TRBV12-4 | . | TGTGCCAGCACCGTTAAAATTTTCGGTGGCTACACCTTC | CASTVKIFGGYTF
TRBJ2-5 | . | TRBV24-1 | . | TGTGCCACCAGTGATGGGCCCGTGGAGACCCAGTACTTC | CATSDGPVETQYF
TRBJ2-3 | few | TRBV5-1 | TRBD1 | TGCGCCAGCAGTTTAGGACAGGGGCGGAGGACAGATACGCAGTATTTT | CASSLGQGRRTDTQYF
TRBJ1-5 | many | TRBV14 | . | TGTGCCAGCAGCCAATCCGGCAATCAGCCCCAGCATTTT | CASSQSGNQPQHF
TRBJ2-5 | . | TRBV14 | . | TGTGCCAGCAGCCAAGGGACAGTAGAGACCCAGTACTTC | CASSQGTVETQYF
TRBJ2-6 | many | TRBV4-1 | . | TGCGCCAGCGCAAGTCAGACTGGGGCCAACGTCCTGACTTTC | CASASQTGANVLTF
TRBJ2-3 | . | TRBV20-1 | TRBD2 | TGCAGTGCTAGACGGCTAGCGGGGGGGCCGGTCACAGATACGCAGTATTTT | CSARRLAGGPVTDTQYF
TRBJ1-2 | . | TRBV2 | . | TGTTCCAGCAGGGACCCCACAGGGTTGCGGGGCTACACCTTC | CSSRDPTGLRGYTF
TRBJ2-7 | few | TRBV7-9 | . | TGTGCCAGCAGCCAAGTGGGGCTCCCGGGACGGGGAACCTACGAGCAGTACTTC | CASSQVGLPGRGTYEQYF
TRBJ2-7 | many | TRBV29-1 | . | TGCAGCGTCACTCTTAGCTCCTACGAGCAGTACTTC | CSVTLSSYEQYF
TRBJ2-1 | few | TRBV24-1 | TRBD1 | TGTGCCACCAGTGACCGCGGGACAGGGTGGGACAATGAGCAGTTCTTC | CATSDRGTGWDNEQFF
TRBJ1-2 | . | TRBV5-1 | . | TGCGCCAGCAGCTTGGACCCAACGGGAGGCTATGGCTACACCTTC | CASSLDPTGGYGYTF
TRBJ2-1 | many | TRBV27 | . | TGTGCCAGCAGTCAGTACAATGAGCAGTTCTTC | CASSQYNEQFF
TRBJ2-3 | few | TRBV18 | TRBD2 | TGTGCCAGCTCACCAATCGGGAGGGCCTCTCGCACAGATACGCAGTATTTT | CASSPIGRASRTDTQYF
TRBJ2-2 | . | TRBV5-1 | TRBD1 | TGCGCCAGCAGTTATTACGACAGGGGGAGCACCGGGGAGCTGTTTTTT | CASSYYDRGSTGELFF
TRBJ2-7 | few | TRBV14 | TRBD1 | TGTGCCAGCAGCCAAGGTGACAGGGGGCGCTTCGAGCAGTACTTC | CASSQGDRGRFEQYF
TRBJ1-2 | . | TRBV7-9 | TRBD1 | TGTGCCAGCAGGGCGACAGGGGGGTTCGAGGGCTACACCTTC | CASRATGGFEGYTF
TRBJ1-1 | . | TRBV6-5 | . | TGTGCCAGCAGTTACGGGCGGGGATCCACTGAAGCTTTCTTT | CASSYGRGSTEAFF
TRBJ2-1 | few | TRBV7-9 | . | TGTGCCAGCAGCTTAGCCCGAGATGAGCAGTTCTTC | CASSLARDEQFF
TRBJ1-1 | few | TRBV7-8 | . | TGTGCCAGCAGTTCCACGGGGGGCTGGACTGAAGCTTTCTTT | CASSSTGGWTEAFF
TRBJ2-7 | few | TRBV12-3/TRBV12-4 | . | TGTGCCAGCAGTCCCGCGGGGCCCTACGAGCAGTACTTC | CASSPAGPYEQYF
TRBJ2-7 | . | TRBV6-1 | . | TGTGCCAGCAGTGAATCCCGCTCCTACGAGCAGTACTTC | CASSESRSYEQYF
TRBJ2-2 | few | TRBV7-9 | . | TGTGCCAGCAGCACAATCGGGGAGCTGTTTTTT | CASSTIGELFF
TRBJ2-2 | few | TRBV7-9 | TRBD1 | TGTGCCAGCAGCTTCCTCCAGGGGGCATCCGGGGAGCTGTTTTTT | CASSFLQGASGELFF
TRBJ2-1 | . | TRBV5-1 | TRBD2 | TGCGCCAGCAGCTTGGAGGTAGCGGGGGTCCCTCCCAATGAGCAGTTCTTC | CASSLEVAGVPPNEQFF